The subject of this entry is one T cell receptor (beta chain). This sample is part of a study of CD8 T cells in Susac syndrome. Reverse transcription of roughly 0.45 to 1 ug RNA used random hexamers. MiXCR, run by TCRdb on the immunoSEQ multiplex PCR reads, gives a single entry per CDR3 protein. The table shows about 440,000 distinct CDR3 sequences, with more than 80% occurring only once. The sample consisted of CD8+ T cells from PBMCs. The origin of this receptor is a human donor with multiple sclerosis.

Here the CDR3 reads CSARDLNTGELFF. CDR3 DNA: TGCAGTGCTAGAGATCTGAACACCGGGGAGCTGTTTTTT. V is TRBV20-1 and J is TRBJ2-2; D gene unclear. The CDR3 is 13 amino acids. The V and J ends lost 0 bases and 1 base respectively, with 3 bases between them. Germline loops: CDR1 DFQATT, CDR2 SNEGSKA (reference sequence).